One sample yielded the 30 T cell receptor beta chains listed below, sequenced in a study of Ad26.COV2.S vaccination and SARS-CoV-2 variants (dated by TCRdb to about 2021). The library came from the immunoSEQ multiplex PCR assay. This is the immuneACCESS table as TCRdb keeps it, with only in-frame sequences that have V and J called. A part of the clones is gone; compared with another copy, unresolved V genes explain less than half, and the rest is unexplained. For this sample the table gives about 480,000 clones, of which about 83% were detected only once. The ten largest clones add up to 13% of the sample. The sample's treatment or condition label, decoded: about 20 received Ad26.COV2.S at low or high dose, single or two shots; 5 received placebo; per-sample allocation not given. Repertoires of vaccine and placebo recipients were sequenced from samples collected on day 63 after the first injection.

Source: peripheral blood, taken in a trial of Ad26.COV2.S vaccine versus placebo. These receptors all stem from a person aged 18-60 years who received the Ad26.COV2.S COVID-19 vaccine or a placebo.

The chain uses TRBV6-5 and TRBJ1-2; a possible D gene is TRBD1 (6 bases). The CDR3 has 14 amino acids. Germline CDR1 MNHEY, CDR2 SVGAGI. The ends were cut back, 2 bases at V and 8 bases at J, with 15 bases in the middle. CDR3 DNA: TGTGCCAGCAGTTACGGAGGGGGTTCAGGAGGCTACACCTTC. It specifies CASSYGGGSGGYTF.

This sequence joins TRBV5-1 and TRBJ2-7; the match to TRBD2 covers 8 bases. The length of the CDR3 is 16 residues. V shed 4 bases and J 0 bases; nucleotides not matched to a gene: 9. Germline CDR1 reads SGHRS; CDR2 reads YFSETQ. CDR3 bases: TGCGCCAGCAGCCCCCATGCTAGCGGGTCCTCCTACGAGCAGTACTTC. Protein sequence: CASSPHASGSSYEQYF.

V and J are TRBV27 and TRBJ2-3, with 7 bases that match TRBD1. The CDR3 totals 17 residues. J gave up 0 bases and V 0 bases, and 6 bases lay outside the gene matches. Germline values: CDR1 MNHEY, CDR2 SMNVEV (reference sequence). The CDR3 DNA is TGTGCCAGCAGTTTATCGTGGGCCAGGGGGAGCACAGATACGCAGTATTTT. It translates to CASSLSWARGSTDTQYF.

This sequence joins TRBV28 and TRBJ2-7; TRBD1 matches 12 bases. The trim removed 3 bases at V and 7 bases at J, leaving 7 bases unmatched. The CDR3 spans 15 residues. CDR1 MDHEN and CDR2 SYDVKM come from the germline V gene. Written as DNA, the CDR3 is TGTGCCAGCAGTTTGGCGGGACAGGGGGCGAAAGAGCAGTACTTC. It encodes CASSLAGQGAKEQYF.

The CDR3 loop reads CASSFGGTGNSPLHF. The DNA for the CDR3 is TGTGCCAGCAGCTTTGGGGGGACGGGCAATTCACCCCTCCACTTT. This rearrangement joins TRBV5-8 to TRBJ1-6; possible D gene TRBD1, 5 bases. Trimming took 2 bases from V and 7 from J, leaving 13 bases between them. This CDR3 has 15 residues. Per germline, CDR1 SGHTS and CDR2 YDEGEE.

V gene TRBV6-2 or TRBV6-3 combines with J gene TRBJ2-1, with TRBD1 matching over 9 bases. CDR3 length equals 15 residues. Trimming took 5 bases from V and 2 from J; bases not matched to a gene: 4. Germline CDR1 is MNHEY and CDR2 is SVGEGT. Here the CDR3 reads CASSEGQGPYNEQFF. Written as DNA, the CDR3 is TGTGCCAGCAGTGAGGGACAGGGTCCCTACAATGAGCAGTTCTTC.

The chain is built from TRBV27 and TRBJ2-1, with 8 bases aligning to TRBD2. CDR1 MNHEY and CDR2 SMNVEV come from the germline V gene (reference sequence). The ends lost 7 bases at V and 9 bases at J; junction bases unmatched: 23. The CDR3 runs 18 residues. CDR3 nucleotides: TGTGCCAGCACCCTCACCCTTCCCGGGACTAGGGGGACGGGTGAGCAGTTCTTC. This codes for CASTLTLPGTRGTGEQFF.

This clone appeared a few times. This rearrangement joins TRBV5-1 to TRBJ1-3; the match to TRBD1 covers 10 bases. V trimming: 4 bases; J trimming: 2 bases; junction bases outside the gene matches: 6. Germline CDR1 SGHRS, CDR2 YFSETQ. There are 16 residues in the CDR3. CDR3 amino acids: CASSPRGTGAGNTIYF. The DNA for the CDR3 is TGCGCCAGCAGCCCGAGGGGGACAGGGGCTGGAAACACCATATATTTT. Filled out from reference TRBV5-1 and TRBJ1-3, the complete variable domain reads KAGVTQTPRYLIKTRGQQVTLSCSPISGHRSVSWYQQTPGQGLQFLFEYFSETQRNKGNFPGRFSGRQFSNSRSEMNVSTLELGDSALYLCASSPRGTGAGNTIYFGEGSWLTVV.

The chain employs TRBV28 and TRBJ2-7; D perhaps matches TRBD1 (5 bases). There are 15 residues in the CDR3. Deletions cut 6 bases from V and 4 bases from J, with 19 bases between. CDR1 and CDR2 (germline): MDHEN, SYDVKM. The CDR3 loop reads CASSSTHRFSYEQYF. CDR3 bases: TGTGCCAGCAGCTCGACCCACAGGTTCTCGTACGAGCAGTACTTC.

This chain uses TRBV5-6 with TRBJ1-2; no clear D gene. Germline lookup yields CDR1 SGHDT and CDR2 YYEEEE. The CDR3 is 14 amino acids. Trimming cost V 0 bases and J 8 bases, with 14 bases left between them. Written as DNA, the CDR3 is TGTGCCAGCAGCTTGGGGGGATACAAAGAGGGCTACACCTTC. Translation gives CASSLGGYKEGYTF.

V gene TRBV4-2 combines with J gene TRBJ2-1, with TRBD2 matching over 13 bases. In germline, CDR1 is LGHNA, CDR2 YNFKEQ. The CDR3 totals 16 residues. Trimming took 0 bases from V and 10 from J; bases not matched to a gene: 6. CDR3 sequence: CASSQEPLAGGSEQFF. CDR3 in DNA: TGTGCCAGCAGCCAAGAACCACTAGCGGGAGGGTCAGAGCAGTTCTTC.

Written as DNA, the CDR3 is TGTGCCAGCACTAACAGGGATTCCTCCTACGAGCAGTACTTC. As protein: CASTNRDSSYEQYF. V and J are TRBV28 and TRBJ2-7; weak D call: TRBD1 (6 bases). Germline lookup yields CDR1 MDHEN and CDR2 SYDVKM. The CDR3 totals 14 residues. V lost 7 bases to trimming and J lost 0 bases, with 13 bases between them.

The V call is TRBV28, the J call TRBJ1-5; D gene ambiguous. The CDR3 extends over 13 amino acids. The V end was cut by 6 bases, the J end by 0 bases, with 6 bases between. CDR1 MDHEN and CDR2 SYDVKM come from the germline V gene. CDR3 amino acids: CASRSNSNQPQHF. The CDR3 DNA reads TGTGCCAGCAGGTCGAATAGCAATCAGCCCCAGCATTTT. The entire variable domain, with the rest obtained from reference TRBV28 and TRBJ1-5, is as follows: DVKVTQSSRYLVKRTGEKVFLECVQDMDHENMFWYRQDPGLGLRLIYFSYDVKMKEKGDIPEGYSVSREKKERFSLILESASTNQTSMYLCASRSNSNQPQHFGDGTRLSIL.

The chain has TRBV12-3 or TRBV12-4 and TRBJ1-3; D may be TRBD1 (6 bases). Trimming took off 8 bases at V and 3 bases at J, with 11 bases between the two ends. This CDR3 spans 13 amino acids. In nucleotides, the CDR3 is TGTGCCAGCGGGGGCGATCATGGAAACACCATATATTTT. The encoded protein is CASGGDHGNTIYF.

The chain joins TRBV5-6 to TRBJ2-7, with TRBD2 matching over 16 bases. The germline V gene encodes CDR1 SGHDT and CDR2 YYEEEE. Trimming cost V 4 bases and J 7 bases; bases outside gene matches: 14. This CDR3 is 18 amino acids long. CDR3 protein: CASSPTGTSGRALWEQYF. In DNA form, the CDR3 reads TGTGCCAGCAGCCCGACCGGGACTAGCGGGAGGGCGCTGTGGGAGCAGTACTTC.

V gene TRBV5-1 combines with J gene TRBJ1-2, with 8 bases lining up with TRBD1. The CDR3 spans 14 residues. In germline, CDR1 is SGHRS, CDR2 YFSETQ. The junction had 10 bases not matched to a gene; V was cut back by 4 bases and J by 8 bases. The DNA for the CDR3 is TGCGCCAGCAGCAGGAGGACAGGGCTCGAGGGCTACACCTTC. This encodes CASSRRTGLEGYTF.

The genes are TRBV7-8 and TRBJ1-5, with D uncertain. Germline values: CDR1 SGHVS, CDR2 FQNEAQ. Trimming removed 5 bases from V and 3 bases from J, with 17 bases in between. CDR3 length: 16 amino acids. CDR3 sequence: CASSHGRGSHNQPQHF. CDR3 DNA sequence: TGTGCCAGCAGCCACGGGAGAGGTTCGCACAATCAGCCCCAGCATTTT.

As to this clone: One junction end disagrees with the germline gene, perhaps due to a read error. The V gene is TRBV12-3 or TRBV12-4, the J gene TRBJ1-2, with D perhaps TRBD1 (6 bases). The CDR3 runs to 13 residues. CDR3 protein: CASSLPGFTGHLF. The CDR3 DNA reads TGTGCCAGCAGCCTACCTGGGTTCACAGGGCACCTTTTC.

The chain has TRBV5-1 and TRBJ1-3, with 9 bases lining up with TRBD1. The CDR3 has 16 residues. The V gene's germline CDR1 is SGHRS and CDR2 YFSETQ. Losses at the gene ends were 2 bases for V and 1 base for J; bases not matched to a gene: 4. The CDR3 DNA reads TGCGCCAGCAGCTTTTTGGACAGGGGTTCTGGAAACACCATATATTTT. Encoded protein: CASSFLDRGSGNTIYF.

This clone was recorded only once. The V call is TRBV7-9, the J call TRBJ2-5; D unresolved. This CDR3 spans 16 amino acids. The germline gives CDR1 SEHNR, CDR2 FQNEAQ (reference sequence). The ends were cut back, 1 base at V and 1 base at J, with 13 bases in the middle. This chain's CDR3 is CASSLEEDHLQETQYF. Written as DNA, the CDR3 is TGTGCCAGCAGCTTAGAGGAAGACCATCTCCAAGAGACCCAGTACTTC.

V usage is TRBV30 and J usage is TRBJ2-1; 9 nucleotides match TRBD2. V gave up 2 bases and J gave up 3 bases; unmatched junction bases: 2. Germline CDR1 reads GTSNPN; CDR2 reads SVGIG (reference sequence). This CDR3 has 14 residues. DNA of the CDR3: TGTGCCTGGAGTCGCGGGAGGGGCTACAATGAGCAGTTCTTC. It codes for CAWSRGRGYNEQFF.

The chain employs TRBV9 and TRBJ1-4, with 9 bases aligning to TRBD1. With V trimmed by 0 bases and J by 10 bases, 10 bases remained unmatched. The CDR3 contains 16 residues. Germline lookup yields CDR1 SGDLS and CDR2 YYNGEE. CDR3 nucleotide sequence: TGTGCCAGCAGCGTAGAACCCCTATTACAGGGGGCAAAACTGTTTTTT. Its protein product is CASSVEPLLQGAKLFF.

The V and J genes are TRBV30 and TRBJ1-4; D is uncertain. The CDR3 loop spans 15 amino acids. With 2 bases removed from V and 0 bases from J, the gap between germline ends came to 10 bases. Looked up from germline, CDR1 is GTSNPN and CDR2 is SVGIG (reference sequence). CDR3 residues: CAWSPGSATNEKLFF. CDR3 DNA: TGTGCCTGGAGTCCGGGCTCGGCAACTAATGAAAAACTGTTTTTT.

The V call is TRBV7-2, the J call TRBJ1-1, with D uncertain. From germline, CDR1 is SGHTA and CDR2 FQGNSA. Trimming took 4 bases from V and 4 from J, leaving 10 bases between them. The CDR3 is 13 amino acids. CDR3 in DNA: TGTGCCAGCAGCTCTCGTGTAGGCACTGAAGCTTTCTTT. It yields the protein CASSSRVGTEAFF.

As regards this clone: At one boundary the junction diverges from the germline segment, which might be a read error. The V call is TRBV5-8, the J call TRBJ2-1, with 7 bases fitting TRBD1. Per the germline V gene, CDR1 is SGHTS and CDR2 is YDEGEE. The CDR3 consists of 13 residues. In nucleotides, the CDR3 is TGTGCCAGCAGCACCGGACAGGCGCCATCCCCGATCTTC. Its protein product is CASSTGQAPSPIF.

Notes on this clone: Other DNA sequences within the sample encode an identical CDR3. The chain links TRBV30 to TRBJ2-7, with D possibly TRBD1 on 5 matching bases. Germline CDR1 and CDR2: GTSNPN and SVGIG (reference sequence). CDR3 size: 12 residues. V lost 0 bases to trimming and J lost 3 bases, with 6 bases between them. CDR3 DNA sequence: TGTGCCTGGAGTGTAGGGGTCTACGAGCAGTACTTC. Translating gives CAWSVGVYEQYF.

The chain is built from TRBV4-2 and TRBJ2-3; possible D gene TRBD2, 6 bases. CDR3 length: 17 amino acids. Trimming removed 4 bases at V and 1 base at J, with 18 bases between. Germline values: CDR1 LGHNA, CDR2 YNFKEQ. Written as DNA, the CDR3 is TGTGCCAGCAGCCCCCTCTCCGCGGGAATTGGCACAGATACGCAGTATTTT. It codes for CASSPLSAGIGTDTQYF.

The rearrangement links TRBV19 to TRBJ1-5, with D unclear. Per germline, CDR1 LNHDA and CDR2 SQIVND (reference sequence). The CDR3 is made up of 14 amino acids. Trimming stripped 5 bases from V and 7 bases from J, with 15 bases between. CDR3 region: CASSVTLVGQPQHF. The CDR3 nucleotides are TGTGCCAGTAGTGTAACACTGGTGGGACAGCCCCAGCATTTT. Full variable domain (rest looked up from reference TRBV19 and TRBJ1-5): DGGITQSPKYLFRKEGQNVTLSCEQNLNHDAMYWYRQDPGQGLRLIYYSQIVNDFQKGDIAEGYSVSREKKESFPLTVTSAQKNPTAFYLCASSVTLVGQPQHFGDGTRLSIL.

Only a few counts were recorded for this clone. V is TRBV28 and J is TRBJ2-7; D not resolved. Germline V gene data show CDR1 as MDHEN and CDR2 as SYDVKM. V was pared by 7 bases and J by 0 bases, with 10 bases between. The CDR3 spans 13 residues. CDR3 residues: CASTLRSSYEQYF. DNA of the CDR3: TGTGCCAGCACCTTGAGGAGCTCCTACGAGCAGTACTTC.

The chain uses TRBV6-1 and TRBJ2-5; D possibly uses TRBD1 or TRBD2 (6 bases each). This CDR3 comprises 14 residues. Germline CDR1 is MNHNS and CDR2 is SASEGT. The V and J ends lost 3 bases and 5 bases respectively, with 13 bases between them. CDR3 protein: CASSEPGAGETQYF. The CDR3 nucleotides are TGTGCCAGCAGTGAGCCGGGGGCTGGGGAGACCCAGTACTTC.